The source of this TCR beta chain is a study of cytomegalovirus exposure and HLA in healthy donors. Overall study: The 130 or so validation repertoires used the same platform as the roughly 670 first-cohort repertoires (as reported by a later analysis). Study conclusions and caveats: Cytomegalovirus status, reportedly, was diagnosed with high specificity and sensitivity by the classifier. The authors enumerated over 150 TCR beta chains as linked to cytomegalovirus.

Data came from immunoSEQ multiplex PCR; TCRdb stores just in-frame clones and leaves some out. The data show about 360,000 clones, 75% to 90% seen once. The V gene's germline CDR1 is LGHNA and CDR2 YNFKEQ. The V and J ends lost 0 bases and 4 bases respectively, with 12 bases between them. This CDR3 has 16 residues. The sample holds one count of this clone. Its cognate antigen is unknown. The rearrangement links TRBV4-2 to TRBJ2-2, with D perhaps TRBD1 (6 bases). This TCR was recovered from a woman younger than 30 in good health and CMV-seronegative. The sample was PBMCs. The CDR3 bases are TGTGCCAGCAGCCAAGATGGGCAGGGGAGCACCGGGGAGCTGTTTTTT. Amino acid sequence: CASSQDGQGSTGELFF.